This T cell receptor beta chain was sequenced during a study of blood T cell repertoires in COVID-19. Looking at the study overall: Samples taken during acute and convalescent COVID-19 were collected in the United States, Italy and Spain. T cells, B-cell-depleted T cells, or PBMCs provided the cDNA or gDNA that served as material.

Germline V gene data show CDR1 as SGHAT and CDR2 as FQNNGV. There are 12 residues in the CDR3. The V end lost 7 bases, the J end lost 3 bases, and 10 bases lay between the germline ends. This clone was observed a single time. Using immunoSEQ multiplex PCR, the repertoire was profiled, and TCRdb retains in-frame clones only, with some absent. The table records about 46,000 clones, approximately 86% of them present only once. Sequencing used peripheral blood. This sequence originates from a man in his 60s with acute or convalescent COVID-19. This chain links TRBV11-2 with TRBJ2-7; D remains ambiguous. CDR3 region: CASTTTNYEQYF. The DNA of the CDR3 is TGTGCCAGCACGACAACCAACTACGAGCAGTACTTC.